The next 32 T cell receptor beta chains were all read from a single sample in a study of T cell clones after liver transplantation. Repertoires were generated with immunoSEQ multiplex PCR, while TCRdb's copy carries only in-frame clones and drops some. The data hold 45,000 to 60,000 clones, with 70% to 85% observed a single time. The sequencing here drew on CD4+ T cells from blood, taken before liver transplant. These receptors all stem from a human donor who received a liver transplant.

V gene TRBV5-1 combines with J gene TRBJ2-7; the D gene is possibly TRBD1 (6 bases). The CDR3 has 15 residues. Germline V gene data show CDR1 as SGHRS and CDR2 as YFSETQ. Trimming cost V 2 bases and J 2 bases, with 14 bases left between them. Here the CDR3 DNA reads TGCGCCAGCAGCTTAGCCCCCAACAGGGCCTACGAGCAGTACTTC. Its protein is CASSLAPNRAYEQYF.

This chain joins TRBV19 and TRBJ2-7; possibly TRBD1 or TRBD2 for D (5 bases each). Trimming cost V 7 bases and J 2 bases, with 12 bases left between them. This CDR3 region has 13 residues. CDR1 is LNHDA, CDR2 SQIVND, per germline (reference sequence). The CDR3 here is CASTPGGAYEQYF. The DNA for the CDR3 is TGTGCCAGTACCCCTGGGGGAGCCTACGAGCAGTACTTC.

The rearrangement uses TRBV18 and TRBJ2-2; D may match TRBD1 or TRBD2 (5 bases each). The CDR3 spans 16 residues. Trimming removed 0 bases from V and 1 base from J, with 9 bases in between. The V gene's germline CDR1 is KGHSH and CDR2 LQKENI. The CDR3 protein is CASSPPRGMNTGELFF. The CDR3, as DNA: TGTGCCAGCTCACCACCGAGGGGCATGAACACCGGGGAGCTGTTTTTT.

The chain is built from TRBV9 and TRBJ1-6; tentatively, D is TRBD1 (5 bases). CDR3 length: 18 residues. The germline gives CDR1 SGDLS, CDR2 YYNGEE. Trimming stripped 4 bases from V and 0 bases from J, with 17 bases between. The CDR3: CASSPEGYTSSYNSPLHF. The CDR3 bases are TGTGCCAGCAGCCCAGAGGGGTACACTAGCTCCTATAATTCACCCCTCCACTTT.

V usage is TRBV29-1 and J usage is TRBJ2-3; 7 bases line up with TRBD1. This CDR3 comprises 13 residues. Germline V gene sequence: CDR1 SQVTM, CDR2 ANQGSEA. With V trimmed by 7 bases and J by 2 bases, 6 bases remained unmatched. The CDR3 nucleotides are TGCAGCGACATAGACAGGGACACAGATACGCAGTATTTT. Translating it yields CSDIDRDTDTQYF.

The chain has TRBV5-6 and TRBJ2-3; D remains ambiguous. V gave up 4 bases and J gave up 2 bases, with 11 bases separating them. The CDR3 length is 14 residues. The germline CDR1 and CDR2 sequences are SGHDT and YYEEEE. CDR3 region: CASSPGRTTDTQYF. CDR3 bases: TGTGCCAGCAGCCCTGGACGGACCACAGATACGCAGTATTTT.

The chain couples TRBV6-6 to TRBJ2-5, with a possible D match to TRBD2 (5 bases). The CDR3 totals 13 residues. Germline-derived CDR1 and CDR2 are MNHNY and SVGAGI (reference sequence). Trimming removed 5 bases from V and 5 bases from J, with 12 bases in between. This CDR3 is CASSPGLGETQYF. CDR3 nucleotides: TGTGCCAGCAGTCCCGGACTGGGGGAGACCCAGTACTTC.

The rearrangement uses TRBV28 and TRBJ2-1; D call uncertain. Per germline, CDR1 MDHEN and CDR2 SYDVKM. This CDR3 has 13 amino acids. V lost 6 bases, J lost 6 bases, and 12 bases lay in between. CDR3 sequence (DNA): TGTGCCAGCAGCCTGCCTTCCCCCAATGAGCAGTTCTTC. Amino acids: CASSLPSPNEQFF.

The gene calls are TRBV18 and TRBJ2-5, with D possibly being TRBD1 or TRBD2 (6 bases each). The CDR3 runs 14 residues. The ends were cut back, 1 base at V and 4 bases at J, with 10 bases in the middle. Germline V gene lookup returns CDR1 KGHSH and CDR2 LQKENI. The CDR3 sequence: CASSPRGAAETQYF. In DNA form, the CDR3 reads TGTGCCAGCTCACCACGGGGGGCCGCAGAGACCCAGTACTTC.

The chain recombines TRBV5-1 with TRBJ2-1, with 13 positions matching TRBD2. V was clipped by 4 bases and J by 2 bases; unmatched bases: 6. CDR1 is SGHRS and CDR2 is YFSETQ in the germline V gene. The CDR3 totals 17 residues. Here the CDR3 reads CASSPGLAGAPYNEQFF. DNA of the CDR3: TGCGCCAGCAGCCCTGGACTAGCGGGAGCGCCCTACAATGAGCAGTTCTTC. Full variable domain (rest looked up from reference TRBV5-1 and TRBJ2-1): KAGVTQTPRYLIKTRGQQVTLSCSPISGHRSVSWYQQTPGQGLQFLFEYFSETQRNKGNFPGRFSGRQFSNSRSEMNVSTLELGDSALYLCASSPGLAGAPYNEQFFGPGTRLTVL.

CDR3 sequence reads: CAWRAGLDNEQFF. The CDR3 DNA reads as TGTGCCTGGAGGGCGGGACTAGACAATGAGCAGTTCTTC. The chain uses TRBV30 and TRBJ2-1; 8 bases match TRBD2. V shed 3 bases and J 5 bases; nucleotides not matched to a gene: 3. Germline V CDR1 and CDR2: GTSNPN, SVGIG (reference sequence). CDR3 length equals 13 residues.

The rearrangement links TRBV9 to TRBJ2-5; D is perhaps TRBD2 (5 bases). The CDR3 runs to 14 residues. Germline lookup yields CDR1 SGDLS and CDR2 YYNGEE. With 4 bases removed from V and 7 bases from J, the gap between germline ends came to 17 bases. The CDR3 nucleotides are TGTGCCAGCAGCCCCTCCAGCGGTGGTTGGACCCAGTACTTC. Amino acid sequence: CASSPSSGGWTQYF.

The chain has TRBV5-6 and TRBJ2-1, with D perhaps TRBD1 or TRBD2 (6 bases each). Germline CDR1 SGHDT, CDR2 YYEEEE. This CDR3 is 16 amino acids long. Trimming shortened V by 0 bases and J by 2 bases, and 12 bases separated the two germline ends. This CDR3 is CASSLGRGPTYNEQFF. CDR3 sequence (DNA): TGTGCCAGCAGCTTGGGACGGGGGCCTACCTACAATGAGCAGTTCTTC. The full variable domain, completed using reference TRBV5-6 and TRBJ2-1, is DAGVTQSPTHLIKTRGQQVTLRCSPKSGHDTVSWYQQALGQGPQFIFQYYEEEERQRGNFPDRFSGHQFPNYSSELNVNALLLGDSALYLCASSLGRGPTYNEQFFGPGTRLTVL.

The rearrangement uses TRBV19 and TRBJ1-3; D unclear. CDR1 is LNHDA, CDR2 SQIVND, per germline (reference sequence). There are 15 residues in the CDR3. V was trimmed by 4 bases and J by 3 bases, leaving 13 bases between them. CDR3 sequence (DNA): TGTGCCAGTAGTACTGACCGCGACGTTGGAAACACCATATATTTT. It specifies CASSTDRDVGNTIYF.

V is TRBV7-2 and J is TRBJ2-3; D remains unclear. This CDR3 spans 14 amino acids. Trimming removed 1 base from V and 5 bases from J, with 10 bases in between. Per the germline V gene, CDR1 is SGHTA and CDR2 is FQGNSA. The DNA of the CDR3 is TGTGCCAGCAGCTTAGATGGTAATCAAGATACGCAGTATTTT. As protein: CASSLDGNQDTQYF.

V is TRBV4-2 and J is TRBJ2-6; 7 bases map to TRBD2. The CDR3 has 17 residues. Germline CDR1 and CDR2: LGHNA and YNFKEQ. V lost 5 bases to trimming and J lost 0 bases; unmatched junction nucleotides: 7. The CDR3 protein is CASSYGRSGSGANVLTF. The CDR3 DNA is TGTGCCAGCAGCTACGGGAGGTCGGGCTCTGGGGCCAACGTCCTGACTTTC.

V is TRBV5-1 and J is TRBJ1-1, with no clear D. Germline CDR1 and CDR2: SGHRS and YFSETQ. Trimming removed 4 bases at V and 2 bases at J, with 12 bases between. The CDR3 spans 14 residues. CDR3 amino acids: CASSPTSANTEAFF. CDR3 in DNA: TGCGCCAGCAGCCCGACATCCGCTAACACTGAAGCTTTCTTT.

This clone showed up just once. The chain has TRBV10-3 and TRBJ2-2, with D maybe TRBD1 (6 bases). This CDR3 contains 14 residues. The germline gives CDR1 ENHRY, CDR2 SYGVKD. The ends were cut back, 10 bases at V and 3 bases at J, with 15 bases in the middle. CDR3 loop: CATSTGRDTGELFF. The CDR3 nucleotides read TGTGCCACTTCGACAGGTCGGGACACCGGGGAGCTGTTTTTT.

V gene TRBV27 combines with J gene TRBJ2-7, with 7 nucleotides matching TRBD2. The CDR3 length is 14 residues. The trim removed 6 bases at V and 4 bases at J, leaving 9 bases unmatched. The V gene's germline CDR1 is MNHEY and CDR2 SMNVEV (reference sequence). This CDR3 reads CASRQRGVVYEQYF. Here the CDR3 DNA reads TGTGCCAGCAGGCAGCGGGGTGTAGTATACGAGCAGTACTTC.

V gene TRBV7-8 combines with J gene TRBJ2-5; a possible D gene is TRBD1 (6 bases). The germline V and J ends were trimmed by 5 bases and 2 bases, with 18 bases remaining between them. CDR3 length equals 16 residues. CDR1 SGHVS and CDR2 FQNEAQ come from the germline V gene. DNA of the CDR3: TGTGCCAGCAGCCCGAGAACCGGGACAAAACAAGAGACCCAGTACTTC. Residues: CASSPRTGTKQETQYF.

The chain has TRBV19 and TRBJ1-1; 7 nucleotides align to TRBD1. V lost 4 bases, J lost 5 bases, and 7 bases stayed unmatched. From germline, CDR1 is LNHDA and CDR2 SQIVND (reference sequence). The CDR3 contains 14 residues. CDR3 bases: TGTGCCAGTAGTACCTACACAGGGGAAACTGAAGCTTTCTTT. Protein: CASSTYTGETEAFF.

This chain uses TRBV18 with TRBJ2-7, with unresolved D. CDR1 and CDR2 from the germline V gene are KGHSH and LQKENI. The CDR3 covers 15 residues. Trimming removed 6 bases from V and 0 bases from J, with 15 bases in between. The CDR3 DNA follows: TGTGCCAGCTCGAGAACGGACGGTAGCTCCTACGAGCAGTACTTC. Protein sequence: CASSRTDGSSYEQYF.

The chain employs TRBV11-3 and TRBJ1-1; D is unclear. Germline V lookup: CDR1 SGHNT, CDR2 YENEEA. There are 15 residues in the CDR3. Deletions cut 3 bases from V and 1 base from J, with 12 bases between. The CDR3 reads CASSLGSPGNTEAFF. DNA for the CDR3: TGTGCCAGCAGCTTGGGGTCCCCAGGGAACACTGAAGCTTTCTTT.

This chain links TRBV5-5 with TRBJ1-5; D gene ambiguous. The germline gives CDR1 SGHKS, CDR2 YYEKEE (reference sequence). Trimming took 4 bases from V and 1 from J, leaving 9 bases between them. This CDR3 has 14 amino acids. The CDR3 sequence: CASSEGASNQPQHF. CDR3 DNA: TGTGCCAGCAGCGAGGGTGCGAGCAATCAGCCCCAGCATTTT.

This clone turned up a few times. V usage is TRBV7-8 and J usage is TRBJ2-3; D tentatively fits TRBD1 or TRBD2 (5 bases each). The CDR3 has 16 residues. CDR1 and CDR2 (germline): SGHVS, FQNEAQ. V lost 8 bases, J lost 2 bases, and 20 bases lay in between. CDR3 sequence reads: CASGPPPRGVTDTQYF. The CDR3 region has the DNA TGTGCCAGCGGACCCCCGCCTAGAGGGGTCACAGATACGCAGTATTTT.

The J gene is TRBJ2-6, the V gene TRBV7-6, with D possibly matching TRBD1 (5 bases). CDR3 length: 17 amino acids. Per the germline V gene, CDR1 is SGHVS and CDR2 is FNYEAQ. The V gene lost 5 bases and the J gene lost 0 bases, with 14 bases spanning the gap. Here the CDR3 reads CASSPILGASGANVLTF. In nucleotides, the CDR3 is TGTGCCAGCAGCCCGATTTTAGGGGCCTCTGGGGCCAACGTCCTGACTTTC.

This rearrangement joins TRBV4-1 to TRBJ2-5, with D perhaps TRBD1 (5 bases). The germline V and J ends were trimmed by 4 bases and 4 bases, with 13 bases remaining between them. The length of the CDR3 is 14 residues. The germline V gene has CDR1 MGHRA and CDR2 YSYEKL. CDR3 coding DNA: TGCGCCAGCAGCCCATACCTTAGGGGAGAGACCCAGTACTTC. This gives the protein CASSPYLRGETQYF.

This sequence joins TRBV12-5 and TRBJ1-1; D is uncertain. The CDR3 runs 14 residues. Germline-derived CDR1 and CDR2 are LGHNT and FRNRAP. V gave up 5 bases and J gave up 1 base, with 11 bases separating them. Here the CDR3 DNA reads TGTGCTAGTGGTCTCGAATCAGGGAACACTGAAGCTTTCTTT. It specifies CASGLESGNTEAFF.

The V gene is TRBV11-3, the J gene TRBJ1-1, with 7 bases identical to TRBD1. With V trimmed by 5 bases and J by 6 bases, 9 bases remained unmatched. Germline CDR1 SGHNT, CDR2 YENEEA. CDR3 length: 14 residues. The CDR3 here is CASSGNRGGSEAFF. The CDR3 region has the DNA TGTGCCAGCAGCGGCAACAGGGGAGGTTCTGAAGCTTTCTTT. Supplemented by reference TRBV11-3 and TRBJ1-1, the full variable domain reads EAGVVQSPRYKIIEKKQPVAFWCNPISGHNTLYWYLQNLGQGPELLIRYENEEAVDDSQLPKDRFSAERLKGVDSTLKIQPAELGDSAVYLCASSGNRGGSEAFFGQGTRLTVV.

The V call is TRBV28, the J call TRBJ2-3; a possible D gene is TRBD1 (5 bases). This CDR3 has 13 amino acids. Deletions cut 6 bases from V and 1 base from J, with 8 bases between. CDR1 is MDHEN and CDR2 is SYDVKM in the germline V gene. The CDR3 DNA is TGTGCCAGCAGGGTCAGGGGCACAGATACGCAGTATTTT. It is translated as CASRVRGTDTQYF.

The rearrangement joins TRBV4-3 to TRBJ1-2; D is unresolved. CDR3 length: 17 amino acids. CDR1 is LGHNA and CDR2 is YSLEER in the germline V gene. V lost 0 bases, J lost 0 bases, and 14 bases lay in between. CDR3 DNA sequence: TGCGCCAGCAGCCAAGATGTTCAGGTTCGAGCTAACTATGGCTACACCTTC. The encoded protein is CASSQDVQVRANYGYTF.

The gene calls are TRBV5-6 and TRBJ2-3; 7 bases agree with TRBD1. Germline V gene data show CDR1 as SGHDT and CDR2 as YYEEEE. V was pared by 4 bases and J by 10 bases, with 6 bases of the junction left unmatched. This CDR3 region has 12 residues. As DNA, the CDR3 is TGTGCCAGCAGCACGGACAGGCTCCCGCAGTATTTT. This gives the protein CASSTDRLPQYF.